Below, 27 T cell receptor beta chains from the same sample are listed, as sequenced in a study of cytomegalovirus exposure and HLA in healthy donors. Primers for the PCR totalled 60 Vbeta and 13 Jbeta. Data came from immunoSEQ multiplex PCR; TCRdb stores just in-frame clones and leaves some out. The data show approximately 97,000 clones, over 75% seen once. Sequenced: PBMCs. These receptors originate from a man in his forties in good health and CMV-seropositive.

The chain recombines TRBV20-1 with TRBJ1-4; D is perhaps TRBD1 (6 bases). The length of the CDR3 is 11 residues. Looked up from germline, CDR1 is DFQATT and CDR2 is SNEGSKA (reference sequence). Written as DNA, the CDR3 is TGCAGAGGGGGATCTAATGAAAAACTGTTTTTT. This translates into CRGGSNEKLFF.

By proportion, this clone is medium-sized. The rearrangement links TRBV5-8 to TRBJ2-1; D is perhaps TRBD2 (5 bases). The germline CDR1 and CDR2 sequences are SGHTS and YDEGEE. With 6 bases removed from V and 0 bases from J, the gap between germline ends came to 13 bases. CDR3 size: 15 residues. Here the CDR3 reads CASTPRDRSYNEQFF. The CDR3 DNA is TGTGCCAGCACCCCACGGGATCGCTCCTACAATGAGCAGTTCTTC.

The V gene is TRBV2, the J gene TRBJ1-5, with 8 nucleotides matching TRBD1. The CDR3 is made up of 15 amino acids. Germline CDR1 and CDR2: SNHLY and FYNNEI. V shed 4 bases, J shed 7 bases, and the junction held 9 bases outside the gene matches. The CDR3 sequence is CASSGEAGGGQPQHF. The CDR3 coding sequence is TGTGCCAGCAGTGGGGAGGCAGGGGGCGGGCAGCCCCAGCATTTT. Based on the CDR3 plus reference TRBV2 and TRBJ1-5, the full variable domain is EPEVTQTPSHQVTQMGQEVILRCVPISNHLYFYWYRQILGQKVEFLVSFYNNEISEKSEIFDDQFSVERPDGSNFTLKIRSTKLEDSAMYFCASSGEAGGGQPQHFGDGTRLSIL.

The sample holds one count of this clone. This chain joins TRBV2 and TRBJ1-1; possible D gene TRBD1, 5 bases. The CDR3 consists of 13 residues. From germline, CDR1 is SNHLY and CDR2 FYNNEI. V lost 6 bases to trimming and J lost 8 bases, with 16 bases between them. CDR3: CASRPALQAEAFF. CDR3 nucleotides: TGTGCCAGCAGACCTGCCCTACAGGCCGAAGCTTTCTTT. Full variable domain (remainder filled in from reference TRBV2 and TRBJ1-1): EPEVTQTPSHQVTQMGQEVILRCVPISNHLYFYWYRQILGQKVEFLVSFYNNEISEKSEIFDDQFSVERPDGSNFTLKIRSTKLEDSAMYFCASRPALQAEAFFGQGTRLTVV.

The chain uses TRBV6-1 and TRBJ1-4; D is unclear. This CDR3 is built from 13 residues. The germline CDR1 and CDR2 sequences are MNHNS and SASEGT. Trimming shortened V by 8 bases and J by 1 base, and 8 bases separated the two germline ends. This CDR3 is CASCPGTNEKLFF. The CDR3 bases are TGTGCCAGCTGCCCGGGAACTAATGAAAAACTGTTTTTT.

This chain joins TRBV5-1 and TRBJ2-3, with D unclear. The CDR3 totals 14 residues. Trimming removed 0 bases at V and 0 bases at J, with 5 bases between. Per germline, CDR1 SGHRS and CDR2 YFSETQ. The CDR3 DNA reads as TGCGCCAGCAGCTTGGGGGCTAGCACAGATACGCAGTATTTT. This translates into CASSLGASTDTQYF.

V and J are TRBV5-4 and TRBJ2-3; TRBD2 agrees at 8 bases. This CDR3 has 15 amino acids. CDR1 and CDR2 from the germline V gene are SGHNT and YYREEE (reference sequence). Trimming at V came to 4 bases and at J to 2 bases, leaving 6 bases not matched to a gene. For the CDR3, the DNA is TGTGCCAGCAGCGCCGGGACTAGTCACACAGATACGCAGTATTTT. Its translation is CASSAGTSHTDTQYF.

The CDR3 loop reads CASSFYSGRAGNEQFF. The CDR3 coding sequence is TGTGCCAGCAGCTTTTATAGCGGGAGGGCCGGCAATGAGCAGTTCTTC. The rearrangement joins TRBV5-6 to TRBJ2-1; 11 bases line up with TRBD2. The junction had 7 bases not matched to a gene; V was cut back by 2 bases and J by 6 bases. The CDR3 sequence is 16 residues long. Germline V gene lookup returns CDR1 SGHDT and CDR2 YYEEEE.

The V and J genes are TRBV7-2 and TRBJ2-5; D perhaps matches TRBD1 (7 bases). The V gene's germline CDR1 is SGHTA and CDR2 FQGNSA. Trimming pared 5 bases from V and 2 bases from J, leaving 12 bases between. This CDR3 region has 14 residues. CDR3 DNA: TGTGCCAGCAGCCCAGGGGGGCAGCAAGAGACCCAGTACTTC. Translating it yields CASSPGGQQETQYF.

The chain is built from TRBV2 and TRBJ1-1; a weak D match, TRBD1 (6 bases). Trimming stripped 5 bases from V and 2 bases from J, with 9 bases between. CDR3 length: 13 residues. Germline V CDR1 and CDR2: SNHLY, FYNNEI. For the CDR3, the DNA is TGTGCCAGCAGTAAACAGGGCAACACTGAAGCTTTCTTT. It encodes CASSKQGNTEAFF.

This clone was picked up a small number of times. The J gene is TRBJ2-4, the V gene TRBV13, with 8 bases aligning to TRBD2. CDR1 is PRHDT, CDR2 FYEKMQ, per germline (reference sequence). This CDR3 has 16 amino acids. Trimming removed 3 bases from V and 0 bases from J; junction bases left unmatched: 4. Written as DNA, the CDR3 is TGTGCCAGCAGCTTCAATAGCGGGACAGCCAAAAACATTCAGTACTTC. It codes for CASSFNSGTAKNIQYF.

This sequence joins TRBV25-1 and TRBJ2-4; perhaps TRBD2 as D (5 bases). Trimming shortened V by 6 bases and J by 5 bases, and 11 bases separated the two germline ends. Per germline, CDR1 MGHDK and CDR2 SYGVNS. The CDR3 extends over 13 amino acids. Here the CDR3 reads CASSRMGENIQYF. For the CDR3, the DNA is TGTGCCAGCAGCAGAATGGGAGAAAACATTCAGTACTTC.

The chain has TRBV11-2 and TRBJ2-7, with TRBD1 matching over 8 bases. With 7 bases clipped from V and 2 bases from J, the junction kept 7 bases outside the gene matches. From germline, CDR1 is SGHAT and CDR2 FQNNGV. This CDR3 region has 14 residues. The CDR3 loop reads CASTRDRTTYEQYF. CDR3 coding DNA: TGTGCCAGCACCCGGGACAGGACAACCTACGAGCAGTACTTC.

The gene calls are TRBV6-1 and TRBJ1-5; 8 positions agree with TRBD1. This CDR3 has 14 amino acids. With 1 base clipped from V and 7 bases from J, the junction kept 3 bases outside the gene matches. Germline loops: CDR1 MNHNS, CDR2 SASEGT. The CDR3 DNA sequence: TGTGCCAGCAGTGAAGGGACAGGGAAACAGCCCCAGCATTTT. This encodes CASSEGTGKQPQHF.

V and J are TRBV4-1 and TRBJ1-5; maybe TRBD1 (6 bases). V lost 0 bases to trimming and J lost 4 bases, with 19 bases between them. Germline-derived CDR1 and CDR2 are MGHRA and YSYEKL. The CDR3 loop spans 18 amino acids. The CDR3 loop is CASSQDSKGRGDNQPQHF. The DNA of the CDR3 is TGCGCCAGCAGCCAAGATTCTAAAGGGAGGGGGGATAATCAGCCCCAGCATTTT.

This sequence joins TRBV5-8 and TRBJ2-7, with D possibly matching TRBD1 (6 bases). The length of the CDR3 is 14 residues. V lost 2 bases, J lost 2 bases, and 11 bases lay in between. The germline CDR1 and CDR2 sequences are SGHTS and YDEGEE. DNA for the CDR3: TGTGCCAGCAGCTTCGGACAGACCCCCTACGAGCAGTACTTC. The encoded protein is CASSFGQTPYEQYF.

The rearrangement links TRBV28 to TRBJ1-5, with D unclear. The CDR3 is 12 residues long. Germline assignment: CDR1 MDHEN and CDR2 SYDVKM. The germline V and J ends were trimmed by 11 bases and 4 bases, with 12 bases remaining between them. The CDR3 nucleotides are TGTGCCTCCAACGGGGTTAATCAGCCCCAGCATTTT. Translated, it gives CASNGVNQPQHF. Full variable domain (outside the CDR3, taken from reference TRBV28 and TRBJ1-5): DVKVTQSSRYLVKRTGEKVFLECVQDMDHENMFWYRQDPGLGLRLIYFSYDVKMKEKGDIPEGYSVSREKKERFSLILESASTNQTSMYLCASNGVNQPQHFGDGTRLSIL.

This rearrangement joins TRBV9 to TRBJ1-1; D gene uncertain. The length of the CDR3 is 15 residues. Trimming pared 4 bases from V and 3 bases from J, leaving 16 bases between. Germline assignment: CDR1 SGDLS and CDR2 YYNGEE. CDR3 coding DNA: TGTGCCAGCAGCCCTTACATGTCTGGAGACACTGAAGCTTTCTTT. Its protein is CASSPYMSGDTEAFF.

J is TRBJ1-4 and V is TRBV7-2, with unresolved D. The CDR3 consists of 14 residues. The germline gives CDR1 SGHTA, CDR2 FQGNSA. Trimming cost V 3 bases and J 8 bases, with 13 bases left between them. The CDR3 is CASSFDPRNEKLFF. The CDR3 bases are TGTGCCAGCAGCTTTGACCCTAGGAACGAAAAACTGTTTTTT.

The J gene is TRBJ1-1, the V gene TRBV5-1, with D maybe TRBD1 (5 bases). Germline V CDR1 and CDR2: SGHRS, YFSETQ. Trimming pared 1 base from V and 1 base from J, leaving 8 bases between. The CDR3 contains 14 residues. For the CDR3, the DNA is TGCGCCAGCAGCTTGACGGGGGAGAACACTGAAGCTTTCTTT. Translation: CASSLTGENTEAFF.

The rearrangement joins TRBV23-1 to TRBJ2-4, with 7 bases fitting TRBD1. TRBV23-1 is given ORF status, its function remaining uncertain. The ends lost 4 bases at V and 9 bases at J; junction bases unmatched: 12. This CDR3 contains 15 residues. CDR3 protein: CASSRRDRLQGIQYF. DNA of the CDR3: TGCGCCAGCAGTCGCCGGGACAGACTACAGGGCATTCAGTACTTC.

The CDR3 DNA sequence: TGTGCCAGCAGCTTAGATTCCGGCACTGAAGCTTTCTTT. Translated, it gives CASSLDSGTEAFF. This chain uses TRBV11-3 with TRBJ1-1; unclear D gene. Germline CDR1 and CDR2: SGHNT and YENEEA. Trimming shortened V by 0 bases and J by 4 bases, and 6 bases separated the two germline ends. The CDR3 contains 13 residues.

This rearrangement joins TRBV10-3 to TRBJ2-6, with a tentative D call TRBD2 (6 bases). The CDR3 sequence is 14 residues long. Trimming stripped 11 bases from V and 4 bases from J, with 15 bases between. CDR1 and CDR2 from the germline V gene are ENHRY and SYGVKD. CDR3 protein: CASRGIRGANVLTF. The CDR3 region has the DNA TGTGCCTCCCGGGGGATTAGGGGGGCCAACGTCCTGACTTTC.

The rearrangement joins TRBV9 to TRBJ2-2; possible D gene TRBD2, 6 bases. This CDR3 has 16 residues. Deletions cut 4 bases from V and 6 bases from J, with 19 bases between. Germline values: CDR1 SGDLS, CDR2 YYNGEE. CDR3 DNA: TGTGCCAGCAGCCCCGGCGGGGTTTCCCTCCCCGGGGAGCTGTTTTTT. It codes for CASSPGGVSLPGELFF.

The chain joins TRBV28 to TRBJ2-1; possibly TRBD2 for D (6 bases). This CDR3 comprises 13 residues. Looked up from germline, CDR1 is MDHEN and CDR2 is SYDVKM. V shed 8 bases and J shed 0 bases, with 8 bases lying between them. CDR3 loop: CASRGSSYNEQFF. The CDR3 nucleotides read TGTGCCAGCCGGGGGAGCTCCTACAATGAGCAGTTCTTC. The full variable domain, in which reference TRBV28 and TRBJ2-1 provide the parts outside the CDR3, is DVKVTQSSRYLVKRTGEKVFLECVQDMDHENMFWYRQDPGLGLRLIYFSYDVKMKEKGDIPEGYSVSREKKERFSLILESASTNQTSMYLCASRGSSYNEQFFGPGTRLTVL.

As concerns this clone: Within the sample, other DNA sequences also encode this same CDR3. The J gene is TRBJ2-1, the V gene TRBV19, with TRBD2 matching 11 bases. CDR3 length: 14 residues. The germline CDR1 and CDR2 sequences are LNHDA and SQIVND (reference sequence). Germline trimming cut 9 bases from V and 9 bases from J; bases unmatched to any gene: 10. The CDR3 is CASGGTSGIGEQFF. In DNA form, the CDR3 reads TGTGCCAGCGGGGGGACTAGCGGCATAGGTGAGCAGTTCTTC.

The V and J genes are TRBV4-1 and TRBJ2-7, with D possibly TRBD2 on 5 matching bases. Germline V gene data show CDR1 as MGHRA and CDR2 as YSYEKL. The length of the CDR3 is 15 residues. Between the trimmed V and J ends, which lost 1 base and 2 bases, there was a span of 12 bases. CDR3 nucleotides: TGCGCCAGCAGCCAAGGGAGGACTCCACCCTACGAGCAGTACTTC. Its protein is CASSQGRTPPYEQYF.